Below, 7 T cell receptor beta chains from the same sample are listed, as sequenced in a study of identical twins. TCRdb itself ran the 5' RACE reads through MiXCR, one entry per CDR3 protein. The sample yields 300,000 to 400,000 distinct CDR3 sequences, around 12% seen once. These data are also associated with another study on yellow fever vaccine responses in identical twins.

The specimen sequenced was CD8+ T cells sorted from blood. These receptors originate from a woman in her late teens or twenties in good health.

This clonotype was counted at least ten times. V is TRBV7-9 and J is TRBJ2-1; D unclear. V dropped 4 bases and J dropped 8 bases, with 21 bases sitting between them. The CDR3 is 16 residues long. CDR1 and CDR2 from the germline V gene are SEHNR and FQNEAQ (reference sequence). The CDR3, as DNA: TGTGCCAGCAGCTCACCTCTCAACTACCTGGTCTATGAGCAGTTCTTC. Its protein is CASSSPLNYLVYEQFF.

This clonotype has at least ten counts. The chain couples TRBV7-8 to TRBJ2-2; D unresolved. Germline CDR1 and CDR2: SGHVS and FQNEAQ. The V end lost 4 bases, the J end lost 5 bases, and 8 bases lay between the germline ends. The CDR3 is 13 residues long. This CDR3 reads CASSSYSTGELFF. The DNA for the CDR3 is TGTGCCAGCAGCTCATACAGTACCGGGGAGCTGTTTTTT.

This clonotype was found once. The chain combines TRBV5-6 with TRBJ2-2, with D perhaps matching TRBD2 (5 bases). This CDR3 comprises 16 residues. V shed 4 bases and J shed 3 bases, with 16 bases lying between them. CDR1 is SGHDT and CDR2 is YYEEEE in the germline V gene. CDR3 in DNA: TGTGCCAGCAGCCCACTTGGGGAGCTGGACACCGGGGAGCTGTTTTTT. Translation gives CASSPLGELDTGELFF.

This clonotype was found many times. The J gene is TRBJ2-7, the V gene TRBV7-9, with a possible D match to TRBD2 (6 bases). CDR3 length equals 13 residues. The ends were cut back, 6 bases at V and 5 bases at J, with 14 bases in the middle. CDR1 is SEHNR and CDR2 is FQNEAQ in the germline V gene (reference sequence). The CDR3 nucleotides are TGTGCCAGCAGATCCGGGACTCGGGACGAGCAGTACGTC. Protein sequence: CASRSGTRDEQYV.

The chain uses TRBV6-2 or TRBV6-3 and TRBJ2-5; the D gene is possibly TRBD1 (5 bases). The CDR3 length is 14 residues. Trimming removed 7 bases from V and 0 bases from J, with 12 bases in between. CDR1 is MNHEY and CDR2 is SVGEGT in the germline V gene. CDR3 amino acids: CASNPGQNQETQYF. Here the CDR3 DNA reads TGTGCCAGCAATCCCGGACAAAACCAAGAGACCCAGTACTTC.

This clonotype was observed a handful of times. The V call is TRBV28, the J call TRBJ1-3, with unresolved D. The germline V and J ends were trimmed by 2 bases and 0 bases, with 5 bases remaining between them. The CDR3 has 14 residues. Germline CDR1 MDHEN, CDR2 SYDVKM. The CDR3 sequence is CASSLIYSGNTIYF. The CDR3, as DNA: TGTGCCAGCAGTTTAATTTACTCTGGAAACACCATATATTTT.

This clonotype was counted many times. The genes are TRBV27 and TRBJ2-5, with no clear D. Trimming stripped 2 bases from V and 2 bases from J, with 18 bases between. The CDR3 is 17 residues long. The germline gives CDR1 MNHEY, CDR2 SMNVEV (reference sequence). CDR3 in DNA: TGTGCCAGCAGTTTAGAGTGGGGTAGTCTCGCTCAAGAGACCCAGTACTTC. Residues: CASSLEWGSLAQETQYF.